The 31 T cell receptor beta chains below were found in one sample sequenced in a study of regulatory T cells in long-lasting Graves disease. Time point specified: newly diagnosed GD, antithyroid drugs for less than 3 months. There was RNA extracted from PBMCs, and the TCR library was made from it. Investigators prepared the TCR beta libraries by applying iRepertoire HTBI primers and Arm-PCR of CDR3 regions. TCRdb re-analysed the multiplex PCR reads in MiXCR, keeping a single row per CDR3 protein. The sample shows about 210,000 distinct CDR3 sequences, approximately 18% of them seen only once. The sample also formed part of further work on T cells in Graves' hyperthyroidism and ophthalmopathy.

This specimen consisted of peripheral blood mononuclear cells (PBMCs), obtained at new diagnosis, from a patient treated with antithyroid drugs. The receptors here all came from a woman in her 30s with Graves disease.

This clonotype was found many times. The J gene is TRBJ1-2, the V gene TRBV11-3; a weak D match, TRBD1 (5 bases). Germline V CDR1 and CDR2: SGHNT, YENEEA. The CDR3 has 17 amino acids. V was clipped by 5 bases and J by 0 bases, with 19 bases between them. Here the CDR3 DNA reads TGTGCCAGCAGCCGTTGGGGGAGGGGCAGCCCTAACTATGGCTACACCTTC. This sequence encodes CASSRWGRGSPNYGYTF.

This clonotype was observed many times. The rearrangement links TRBV27 to TRBJ2-3, with a possible D match to TRBD2 (6 bases). From germline, CDR1 is MNHEY and CDR2 SMNVEV (reference sequence). The V end lost 10 bases, the J end lost 3 bases, and 26 bases lay between the germline ends. This CDR3 comprises 17 residues. The CDR3: CATLRRAPHLGTDTQYF. The DNA of the CDR3 is TGTGCCACCCTAAGGAGGGCGCCCCACCTTGGGACAGATACGCAGTATTTT.

V is TRBV4-1 and J is TRBJ2-7; D is uncertain. The V and J ends lost 4 bases and 6 bases respectively, with 13 bases between them. There are 13 residues in the CDR3. Germline assignment: CDR1 MGHRA and CDR2 YSYEKL. The CDR3, as DNA: TGCGCCAGCAGCCCCTCTCCCCCAGGCGAGCAGTACTTC. Residues: CASSPSPPGEQYF.

This clonotype has at least ten counts. The chain has TRBV7-9 and TRBJ1-3; D is undetermined. Looked up from germline, CDR1 is SEHNR and CDR2 is FQNEAQ (reference sequence). This CDR3 has 11 amino acids. Trimming took 5 bases from V and 9 from J, leaving 8 bases between them. The CDR3 spells CASSLDPTIYF. The CDR3 DNA follows: TGTGCCAGCAGCCTGGATCCCACCATATATTTT.

This clonotype was seen ten or more times. The V and J genes are TRBV5-1 and TRBJ2-1, with a tentative D call TRBD2 (5 bases). V was trimmed by 0 bases and J by 10 bases, leaving 11 bases between them. This CDR3 has 13 residues. Germline assignment: CDR1 SGHRS and CDR2 YFSETQ. The CDR3 is CASSLGGQREQFF. CDR3 coding DNA: TGCGCCAGCAGCTTGGGGGGTCAGCGGGAGCAGTTCTTC.

This clonotype was counted many times. The CDR3 nucleotides are TGTGCCAGCAGTAACTATCGGGCCTCTGGCTATGGCTACACCTTC. Protein: CASSNYRASGYGYTF. The chain combines TRBV2 with TRBJ1-2; no clear D gene. V was trimmed by 5 bases and J by 4 bases, leaving 17 bases between them. Per the germline V gene, CDR1 is SNHLY and CDR2 is FYNNEI. CDR3 length: 15 amino acids.

The genes are TRBV11-1 and TRBJ2-5, with 9 bases lining up with TRBD2. The germline gives CDR1 SGHAT, CDR2 FQDESV (reference sequence). V gave up 3 bases and J gave up 5 bases; unmatched junction bases: 10. The length of the CDR3 is 16 residues. Written as DNA, the CDR3 is TGTGCCAGCAGCTTCTCGCGGGGGGGCCTTGGGGAGACCCAGTACTTC. It encodes CASSFSRGGLGETQYF.

The V call is TRBV11-3, the J call TRBJ1-1, with D uncertain. Trimming removed 0 bases at V and 3 bases at J, with 11 bases between. The CDR3 is 15 residues long. The germline CDR1 and CDR2 sequences are SGHNT and YENEEA. The CDR3 DNA follows: TGTGCCAGCAGCTTAGATCCAGCTCCGCACACTGAAGCTTTCTTT. Its protein product is CASSLDPAPHTEAFF.

The table lists this clonotype with many counts. V gene TRBV12-3 or TRBV12-4 combines with J gene TRBJ1-4; 9 nucleotides match TRBD1. This CDR3 contains 16 residues. Trimming at V came to 2 bases and at J to 5 bases, leaving 6 bases not matched to a gene. The CDR3 DNA sequence: TGTGCCAGCAGTTTACTAGGGACAGGGCCAAATGAAAAACTGTTTTTT. Translating gives CASSLLGTGPNEKLFF.

Concerning this clonotype: This may be a read error, as it is one base from a much larger clone. This rearrangement joins TRBV2 to TRBJ2-5, with a weak D call TRBD2 (5 bases). Per the germline V gene, CDR1 is SNHLY and CDR2 is FYNNEI. The CDR3 has 12 residues. Trimming removed 6 bases at V and 7 bases at J, with 12 bases between. DNA for the CDR3: TGTGCCAGCAGGCCACGGGCGGGGACCCAGTACTTC. Amino acids: CASRPRAGTQYF.

The sample holds many counts of this clonotype. This chain uses TRBV5-1 with TRBJ2-7; tentative D call: TRBD1 (6 bases). Germline loops: CDR1 SGHRS, CDR2 YFSETQ. Trimming took 4 bases from V and 1 from J, leaving 9 bases between them. The CDR3 contains 13 residues. For the CDR3, the DNA is TGCGCCAGCAGCCGGGACACGTCCTACGAGCAGTACTTC. It yields the protein CASSRDTSYEQYF.

The chain has TRBV4-1 and TRBJ2-1; either TRBD1 or TRBD2 may fit D (6 bases each). V lost 1 base and J 10 bases, leaving 17 bases between the germline ends. The CDR3 covers 15 residues. From germline, CDR1 is MGHRA and CDR2 YSYEKL. This chain's CDR3 is CASSQVVGGIEEQFF. In nucleotides, the CDR3 is TGCGCCAGCAGCCAAGTTGTAGGGGGGATAGAGGAGCAGTTCTTC.

This clonotype was seen many times. The chain joins TRBV28 to TRBJ2-1; 9 bases map to TRBD2. The J segment lost 2 bases and the V segment lost 2 bases, leaving 1 base of the junction unmatched. The germline V gene has CDR1 MDHEN and CDR2 SYDVKM. The length of the CDR3 is 15 residues. CDR3 in amino acids: CASSLGGRAYNEQFF. The CDR3 nucleotides are TGTGCCAGCAGTTTAGGCGGGAGGGCCTACAATGAGCAGTTCTTC.

The genes are TRBV6-2 or TRBV6-3 and TRBJ2-7; tentative D call: TRBD2 (6 bases). Germline CDR1 is MNHEY and CDR2 is SVGEGT. This CDR3 has 16 residues. Trimming removed 3 bases from V and 3 bases from J, with 18 bases in between. CDR3 amino acids: CASSYRAGLPIYEQYF. Here the CDR3 DNA reads TGTGCCAGCAGTTATAGGGCGGGGCTACCTATCTACGAGCAGTACTTC.

This clonotype was detected many times. The rearrangement joins TRBV20-1 to TRBJ1-3; no clear D gene. Germline-derived CDR1 and CDR2 are DFQATT and SNEGSKA (reference sequence). V shed 6 bases and J shed 4 bases, with 13 bases lying between them. The CDR3 sequence is 13 residues long. CDR3 DNA: TGCAGTGCCCGACGGGGTACAGGAAACACCATATATTTT. Protein sequence: CSARRGTGNTIYF.

This clonotype was recorded many times. The V and J genes are TRBV28 and TRBJ2-4, with a possible D match to TRBD2 (6 bases). This CDR3 has 12 residues. The germline V gene encodes CDR1 MDHEN and CDR2 SYDVKM. Deletions cut 10 bases from V and 15 bases from J, with 22 bases between. The CDR3 loop is CATRDGGTGWYF. CDR3 bases: TGTGCCACGAGAGATGGGGGGACGGGGTGGTACTTC.

The rearrangement links TRBV15 to TRBJ1-2, with 7 bases identical to TRBD1. V shed 0 bases, J shed 6 bases, and the junction held 7 bases outside the gene matches. Germline V gene lookup returns CDR1 LNHNV and CDR2 YYDKDF (reference sequence). The CDR3 is 15 amino acids. CDR3 DNA sequence: TGTGCCACCAGCAGAGATCTTAAAGGGGGCGATGGCTACACCTTC. It yields the protein CATSRDLKGGDGYTF.

Ten or more counts support this clonotype. The chain recombines TRBV3-1 with TRBJ1-2, with 7 bases aligning to TRBD1. V lost 5 bases, J lost 8 bases, and 8 bases stayed unmatched. CDR1 is LGHDT, CDR2 YNNKEL, per germline (reference sequence). CDR3 length: 13 residues. CDR3 in DNA: TGTGCCAGCAGCTGGGACAGCTCCTGGGGCTACACCTTC. It codes for CASSWDSSWGYTF.

The chain recombines TRBV2 with TRBJ1-1; D possibly corresponds to TRBD1 (6 bases). Trimming stripped 0 bases from V and 8 bases from J, with 16 bases between. Germline V gives CDR1 SNHLY, CDR2 FYNNEI. This CDR3 comprises 15 residues. Here the CDR3 DNA reads TGTGCCAGCAGTGAAGCGGGCCTCAGGGGATCCGAAGCTTTCTTT. Protein: CASSEAGLRGSEAFF. Using reference TRBV2 and TRBJ1-1 for the parts outside the CDR3, the full variable domain is EPEVTQTPSHQVTQMGQEVILRCVPISNHLYFYWYRQILGQKVEFLVSFYNNEISEKSEIFDDQFSVERPDGSNFTLKIRSTKLEDSAMYFCASSEAGLRGSEAFFGQGTRLTVV.

Points on this clonotype: One end of the junction varies from germline; a read error may be responsible. This chain connects TRBV2 to TRBJ1-2, with TRBD1 as a possible D gene (6 bases). Germline V lookup: CDR1 SNHLY, CDR2 FYNNEI. This CDR3 contains 17 residues. The CDR3 sequence is CASSEEGQKIGYYGYTF. CDR3 bases: TGTGCCAGCAGCGAAGAAGGACAGAAAATAGGCTACTATGGCTACACCTTC.

This clonotype appeared many times. This rearrangement joins TRBV12-3 or TRBV12-4 to TRBJ2-3; a weak D match, TRBD2 (6 bases). The length of the CDR3 is 14 residues. The ends were cut back, 9 bases at V and 2 bases at J, with 15 bases in the middle. The CDR3, as DNA: TGTGCCAGTTTTAGCGGAGTCCACACAGATACGCAGTATTTT. This gives the protein CASFSGVHTDTQYF.

This clonotype was counted ten times or more. The chain uses TRBV5-1 and TRBJ2-1; 9 bases are a match to TRBD1. This CDR3 contains 15 residues. Germline values: CDR1 SGHRS, CDR2 YFSETQ. V lost 4 bases and J lost 2; bases outside the gene matches: 4. CDR3 in amino acids: CASSRGQGTYNEQFF. CDR3 sequence (DNA): TGCGCCAGCAGCAGAGGACAGGGGACCTACAATGAGCAGTTCTTC.

The chain has TRBV20-1 and TRBJ2-3, with 12 bases matching TRBD2. After removal of 5 bases from V and 4 bases from J, the junction contained 7 bases not matched to a gene. Germline-derived CDR1 and CDR2 are DFQATT and SNEGSKA (reference sequence). This CDR3 has 15 amino acids. CDR3 DNA sequence: TGCAGTGCTGAGACTAGCGGGGGCGGGTCAGATACGCAGTATTTT. Protein sequence: CSAETSGGGSDTQYF.

This clonotype has ten or more counts. The J gene is TRBJ1-5, the V gene TRBV28; maybe TRBD1 (5 bases). Germline-derived CDR1 and CDR2 are MDHEN and SYDVKM. CDR3 length: 16 residues. V was trimmed by 10 bases and J by 3 bases, leaving 22 bases between them. The CDR3, as DNA: TGTGCCACCACGGAATCACGGGGGTCGCACAATCAGCCCCAGCATTTT. Protein product: CATTESRGSHNQPQHF. Looking up the rest from reference TRBV28 and TRBJ1-5 gives the full variable domain: DVKVTQSSRYLVKRTGEKVFLECVQDMDHENMFWYRQDPGLGLRLIYFSYDVKMKEKGDIPEGYSVSREKKERFSLILESASTNQTSMYLCATTESRGSHNQPQHFGDGTRLSIL.

This clonotype was recorded many times. The chain has TRBV28 and TRBJ1-2, with D possibly TRBD1 on 5 matching bases. The CDR3 runs 15 residues. With 5 bases removed from V and 4 bases from J, the gap between germline ends came to 17 bases. Germline V gene data show CDR1 as MDHEN and CDR2 as SYDVKM. The CDR3 here is CASSGTQGLVYGYTF. The CDR3 DNA is TGTGCCAGCAGTGGTACCCAGGGTCTCGTCTATGGCTACACCTTC.

Points on this clonotype: A far larger clone lies a single base away; this is likely a read error. The chain employs TRBV5-1 and TRBJ2-1, with D unclear. Trimming pared 1 base from V and 10 bases from J, leaving 15 bases between. The germline CDR1 and CDR2 sequences are SGHRS and YFSETQ. The CDR3 totals 14 residues. CDR3 sequence: CASSLRTTSYEQFF. The CDR3 DNA follows: TGCGCCAGCAGCTTGCGGACGACGTCCTACGAGCAGTTCTTC.

As concerns this clonotype: A far larger clone is only one base removed, so a read error is likely. The rearrangement uses TRBV11-1 and TRBJ2-3; TRBD2 aligns across 16 bases. The CDR3 has 16 amino acids. Germline V CDR1 and CDR2: SGHAT, FQDESV (reference sequence). Here the CDR3 reads CASRAGLAGGRNTQCF. As DNA, the CDR3 is TGTGCCAGCAGGGCGGGACTAGCGGGGGGGCGGAATACGCAGTGTTTT.

A remark on this clonotype: At one end, the junction sequence differs from germline, possibly due to a read error. The CDR3 reads CASKGRENTEAFF. DNA of the CDR3: TGCGCCAGCAAAGGACGGGAGAACACTGAAGCTTTCTTT. The V call is TRBV6-1, the J call TRBJ1-1; D ambiguous. CDR3 length: 13 amino acids. Germline assignment: CDR1 MNHNS and CDR2 SASEGT.

In this sample, this clonotype turned up many times. V usage is TRBV2 and J usage is TRBJ1-4; TRBD1 aligns across 7 bases. Germline V gene lookup returns CDR1 SNHLY and CDR2 FYNNEI. The CDR3 is 15 amino acids. V shed 4 bases, J shed 3 bases, and the junction held 5 bases outside the gene matches. The chain's CDR3 is CASSARQGPNEKLFF. CDR3 nucleotide sequence: TGTGCCAGCAGTGCCCGACAGGGCCCTAATGAAAAACTGTTTTTT. Together with reference TRBV2 and TRBJ1-4, the CDR3 gives the full variable domain: EPEVTQTPSHQVTQMGQEVILRCVPISNHLYFYWYRQILGQKVEFLVSFYNNEISEKSEIFDDQFSVERPDGSNFTLKIRSTKLEDSAMYFCASSARQGPNEKLFFGSGTQLSVL.

The sample holds many counts of this clonotype. The chain is built from TRBV20-1 and TRBJ2-1; 11 nucleotides align to TRBD2. The CDR3 runs to 15 residues. The J segment lost 0 bases and the V segment lost 6 bases, leaving 4 bases of the junction unmatched. Germline V lookup: CDR1 DFQATT, CDR2 SNEGSKA (reference sequence). The CDR3 DNA reads TGCAGTGCGACGGGACTAGCGGTCTCCTACAATGAGCAGTTCTTC. Amino acids: CSATGLAVSYNEQFF.

At least ten counts were recorded for this clonotype. The rearrangement links TRBV6-5 to TRBJ1-5; D is undetermined. Trimming stripped 4 bases from V and 4 bases from J, with 5 bases between. This CDR3 comprises 12 residues. Germline V gene sequence: CDR1 MNHEY, CDR2 SVGAGI. CDR3 nucleotide sequence: TGTGCCAGCAGTTTTTTAAATCAGCCCCAGCATTTT. Amino acid sequence: CASSFLNQPQHF.